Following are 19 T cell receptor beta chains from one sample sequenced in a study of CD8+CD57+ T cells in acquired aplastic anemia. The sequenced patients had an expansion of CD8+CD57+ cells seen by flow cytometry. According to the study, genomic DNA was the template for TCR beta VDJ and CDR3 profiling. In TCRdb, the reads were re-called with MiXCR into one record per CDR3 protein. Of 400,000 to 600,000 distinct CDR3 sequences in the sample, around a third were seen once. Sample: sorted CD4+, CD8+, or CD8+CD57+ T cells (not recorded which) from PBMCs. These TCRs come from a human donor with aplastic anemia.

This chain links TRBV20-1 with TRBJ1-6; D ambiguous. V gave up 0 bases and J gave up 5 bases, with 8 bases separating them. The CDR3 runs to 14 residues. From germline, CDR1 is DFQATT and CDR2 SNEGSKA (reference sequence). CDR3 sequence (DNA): TGCAGTGCTAGAGAAGGGTGGGATAATTCACCCCTCCACTTT. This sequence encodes CSAREGWDNSPLHF.

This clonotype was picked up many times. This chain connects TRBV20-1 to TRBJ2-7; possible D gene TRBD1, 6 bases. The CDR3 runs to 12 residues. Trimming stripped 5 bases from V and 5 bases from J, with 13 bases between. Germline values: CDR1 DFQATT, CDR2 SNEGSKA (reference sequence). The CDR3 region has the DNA TGCAGTGCTGCGGCGCCAGGGGACGAGCAGTACTTC. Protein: CSAAAPGDEQYF.

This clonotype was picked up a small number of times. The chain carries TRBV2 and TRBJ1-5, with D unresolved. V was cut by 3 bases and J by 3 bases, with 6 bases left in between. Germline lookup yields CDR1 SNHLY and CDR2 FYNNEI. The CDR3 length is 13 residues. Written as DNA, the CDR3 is TGTGCCAGCAGTGACAACTACAATCAGCCCCAGCATTTT. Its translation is CASSDNYNQPQHF.

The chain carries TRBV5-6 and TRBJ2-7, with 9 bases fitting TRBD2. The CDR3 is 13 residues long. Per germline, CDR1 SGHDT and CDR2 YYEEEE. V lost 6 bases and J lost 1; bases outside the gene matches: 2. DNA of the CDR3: TGTGCCAGCAAGACTAGCGGTTCCTACGAGCAGTACTTC. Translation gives CASKTSGSYEQYF.

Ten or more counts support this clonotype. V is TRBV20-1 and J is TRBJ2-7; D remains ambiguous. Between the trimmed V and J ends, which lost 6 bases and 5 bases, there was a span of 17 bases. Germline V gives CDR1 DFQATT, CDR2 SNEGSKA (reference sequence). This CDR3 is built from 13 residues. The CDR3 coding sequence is TGCAGTGCCTCGGGCTATAGTTCGGACGAGCAGTACTTC. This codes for CSASGYSSDEQYF.

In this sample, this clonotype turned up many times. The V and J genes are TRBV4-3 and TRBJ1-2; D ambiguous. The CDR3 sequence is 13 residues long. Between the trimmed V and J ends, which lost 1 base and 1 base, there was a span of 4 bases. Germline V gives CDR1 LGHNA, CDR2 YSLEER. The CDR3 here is CASSQANNYGYTF. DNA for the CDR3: TGCGCCAGCAGCCAAGCAAATAACTATGGCTACACCTTC.

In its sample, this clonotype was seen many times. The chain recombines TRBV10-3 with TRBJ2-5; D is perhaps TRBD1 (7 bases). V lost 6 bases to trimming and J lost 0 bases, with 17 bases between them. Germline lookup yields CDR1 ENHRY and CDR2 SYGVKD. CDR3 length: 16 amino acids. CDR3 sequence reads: CAISPYQGGNQETQYF. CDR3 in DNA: TGTGCCATCAGCCCGTATCAGGGGGGCAACCAAGAGACCCAGTACTTC.

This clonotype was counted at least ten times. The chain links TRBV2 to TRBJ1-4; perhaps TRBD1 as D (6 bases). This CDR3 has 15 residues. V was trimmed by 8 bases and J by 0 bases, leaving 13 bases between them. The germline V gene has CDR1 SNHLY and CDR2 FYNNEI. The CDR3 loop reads CASGAGAATNEKLFF. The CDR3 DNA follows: TGTGCCAGCGGTGCAGGGGCCGCAACTAATGAAAAACTGTTTTTT.

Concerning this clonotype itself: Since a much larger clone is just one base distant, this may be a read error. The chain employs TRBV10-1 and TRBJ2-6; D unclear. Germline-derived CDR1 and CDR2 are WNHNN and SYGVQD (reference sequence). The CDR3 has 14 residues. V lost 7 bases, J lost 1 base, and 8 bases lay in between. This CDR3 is CASTVRSGANVLTF. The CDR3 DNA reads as TGCGCCAGCACAGTTCGGTCTGGGGCCAACGTCCTGACTTTC.

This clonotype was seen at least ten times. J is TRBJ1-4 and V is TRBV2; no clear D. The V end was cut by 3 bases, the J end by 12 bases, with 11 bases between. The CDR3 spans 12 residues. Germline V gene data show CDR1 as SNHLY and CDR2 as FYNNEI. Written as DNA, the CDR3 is TGTGCCAGCAGTGACCGTGGATCGCAACTGTTTTTT. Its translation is CASSDRGSQLFF.

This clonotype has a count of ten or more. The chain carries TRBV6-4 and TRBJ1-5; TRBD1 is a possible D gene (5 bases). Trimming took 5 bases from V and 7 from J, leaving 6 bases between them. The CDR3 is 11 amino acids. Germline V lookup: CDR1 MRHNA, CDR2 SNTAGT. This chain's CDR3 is CASSRDQPQHF. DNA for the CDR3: TGTGCCAGCAGTAGGGACCAGCCCCAGCATTTT.

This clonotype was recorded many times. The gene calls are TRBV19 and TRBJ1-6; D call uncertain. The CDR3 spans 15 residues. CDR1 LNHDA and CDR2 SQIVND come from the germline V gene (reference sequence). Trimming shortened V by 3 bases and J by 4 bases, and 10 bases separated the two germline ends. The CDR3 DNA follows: TGTGCCAGTAGTATGGTCGACGGATATAATTCACCCCTCCACTTT. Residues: CASSMVDGYNSPLHF.

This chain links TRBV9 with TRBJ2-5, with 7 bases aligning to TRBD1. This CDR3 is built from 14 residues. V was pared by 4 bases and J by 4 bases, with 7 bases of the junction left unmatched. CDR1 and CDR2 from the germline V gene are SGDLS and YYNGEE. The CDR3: CASSHGDSRETQYF. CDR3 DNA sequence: TGTGCCAGCAGCCACGGGGACAGTCGAGAGACCCAGTACTTC. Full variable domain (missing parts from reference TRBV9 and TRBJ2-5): DSGVTQTPKHLITATGQRVTLRCSPRSGDLSVYWYQQSLDQGLQFLIQYYNGEERAKGNILERFSAQQFPDLHSELNLSSLELGDSALYFCASSHGDSRETQYFGPGTRLLVL.

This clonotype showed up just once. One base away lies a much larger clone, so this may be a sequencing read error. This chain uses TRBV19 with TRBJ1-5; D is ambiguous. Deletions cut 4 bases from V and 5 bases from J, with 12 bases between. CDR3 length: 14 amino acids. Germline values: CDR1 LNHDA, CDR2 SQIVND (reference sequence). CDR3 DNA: TGTGCCAGTAGTACAGTGCATACCGATCAGCCCCAGCATTTT. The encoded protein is CASSTVHTDQPQHF.

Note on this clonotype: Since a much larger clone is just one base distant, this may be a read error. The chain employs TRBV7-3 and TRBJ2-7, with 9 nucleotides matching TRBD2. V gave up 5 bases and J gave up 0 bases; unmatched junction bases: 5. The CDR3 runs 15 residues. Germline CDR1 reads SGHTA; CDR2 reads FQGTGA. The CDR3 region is CASSIGSGSSYEQYF. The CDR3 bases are TGTGCCAGCAGCATAGGTAGCGGGAGCTCCTACGAGCAGTACTTC.

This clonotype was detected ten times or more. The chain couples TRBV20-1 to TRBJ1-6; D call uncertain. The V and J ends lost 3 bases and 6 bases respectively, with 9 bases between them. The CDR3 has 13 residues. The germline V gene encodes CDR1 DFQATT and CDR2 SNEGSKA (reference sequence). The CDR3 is CSASFGVNSPLHF. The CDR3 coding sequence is TGCAGTGCTAGCTTCGGGGTTAATTCACCCCTCCACTTT.

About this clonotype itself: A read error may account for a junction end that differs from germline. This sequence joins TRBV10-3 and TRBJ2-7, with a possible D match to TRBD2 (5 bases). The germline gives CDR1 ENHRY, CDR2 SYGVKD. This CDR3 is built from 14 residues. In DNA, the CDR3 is TGTGCCAGCAGTGAACTAGGTGGCACCTACGAGCAGTACTTC. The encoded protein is CASSELGGTYEQYF.

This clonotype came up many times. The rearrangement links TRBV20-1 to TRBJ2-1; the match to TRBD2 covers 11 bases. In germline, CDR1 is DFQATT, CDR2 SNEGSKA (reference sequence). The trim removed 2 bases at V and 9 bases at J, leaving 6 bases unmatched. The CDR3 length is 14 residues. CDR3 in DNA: TGCAGTGCTAGATCCGGGACTAGCGGCTTTGAGCAGTTCTTC. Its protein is CSARSGTSGFEQFF.

CDR3 region: CASSVALAEPYEQYF. The CDR3 nucleotides read TGTGCCAGCAGCGTTGCACTAGCGGAACCCTACGAGCAGTACTTC. This chain links TRBV12-3 or TRBV12-4 with TRBJ2-7, with 8 bases aligning to TRBD2. Trimming cost V 6 bases and J 2 bases; bases outside gene matches: 9. This CDR3 is 15 amino acids long.